Reported below is one T cell receptor (beta chain). What this receptor recognizes is not known. No per-base quality is available; no much larger clone lies one base away. At the junction V is shortened by 1 base and J by 4 bases; bases outside the gene matches: 6. The CDR3 runs 16 amino acids, cysteine and phenylalanine included. Only the CDR3 DNA stays, 48 bases, in frame from base 1. CDR1 and CDR2, per the germline V gene, are MDHEN and SYDVKM. This record belongs to a study of shared clonotypes between healthy human individuals (dated by TCRdb to between 2020 and 2021). For context, the study as a whole: The cohort included a few men and a couple of women between 18 and 49 years of age. Different laboratories and diverse techniques were used to prepare libraries and sequence TCR repertoires, to increase sequencing depth and limit assay-specific biases. Per donor, three plates each were used for CD4 naive and CD4 memory, two for CD8 naive, and one for CD8 memory. To estimate repertoire size and how much clonotypes are shared between individuals, the study performed deep sequencing of blood TCR repertoires from a few healthy adults. Between about 0.8 and 9 billion PBMCs per donor were obtained by leukapheresis.

Donors were healthy HIV-negative adults with no recently reported acute infections or vaccinations. All donors were Caucasian adults living in Nashville, Tennessee, USA. CD4+ T cells were enriched by magnetic negative selection, after which naive cells were positively selected on CD45RA and the negative fraction was taken as the memory subset. After blood collection by leukapheresis, PBMCs were isolated using Ficoll-Histopaque density gradient centrifugation and then cryopreserved in the vapor phase of liquid nitrogen. Analytical flow cytometry was used to check the purity and quantity of every magnetically sorted T cell population. Genomic DNA was isolated from each sorted fraction and quantified by UV absorbance on a Nanodrop 2000c. Using the deep immunoSEQ assay, multiplex PCR amplified TCR CDR3 regions from genomic DNA. Extracted genomic DNA from each cell subset was distributed evenly across all wells of several immunoSEQ 96-well plates, and each plate was treated as a replicate. For sorted subsets, roughly 200 ng genomic DNA, equal to tens of thousands of T cell genomes, was loaded into each replicate PCR. The purified libraries were quantified using a Qubit 3.0 fluorometer, sized with a Bioanalyzer 2100, and then quantified again using the KAPA Library Quantification kit. Every immunoSEQ 96-well plate was sequenced on a separate single-read 150-cycle Illumina NextSeq 550 flow cell. In the original analysis: Because only junctional sequences without quality scores were contained in the immunoSEQ output, filtering matching that applied to full-length reads could not be performed. To assign V/J genes and CDR3, sequences were annotated against IMGT germline references using PyIR, a Python wrapper for IgBLAST v1.9. Any read was removed if the V/J assignment was weak (E-value above 1e-6), the CDR3 was missing, or the read contained stop codons, out-of-frame junctions, or ambiguous translated residues. V3J clonotypes were defined as sequences sharing the same inferred V gene, J gene, and CDR3 amino acid sequence. To compute the percentage overlap between repertoires, the number of shared unique clonotypes was divided by the size of the smaller repertoire. Three approaches were used to assess repertoire richness: RTK rarefaction, the Chao1 estimator, and Recon v2.1 estimates of unobserved clonotypes. Generation probabilities for all TCRbeta clonotypes obtained by the gDNA method from a few donors were computed using OLGA. The clones in this table, taken by TCRdb from immuneACCESS, are in-frame only. Not every clone is retained; where verified, under half of the shortfall comes from an unresolved V gene, and the cause of the rest is unknown. V and J calls and clone size are as listed in that table; D and trimming were resolved from the DNA. The sample table lists around 1.1 million clones, 60% to 80% of them with a count of one. The top ten constitute roughly 0.82% of the sample.

The paper as a whole reports these results and caveats: Incomplete sequencing was indicated by rarefaction of sorted-subset datasets, despite the large sequencing depth. The genetic and exposure-history diversity represented was limited by the small number of donors. Compared with non-shared clonotypes, the clonotypes found in all four sorted-subset donors had higher generation probabilities. Pairwise subsampling led to the expectation that sequencing depth would affect the degree of clonotype sharing among donors. Naive subsets generally had larger estimated clonotype richness than memory subsets. Sampling was restricted to blood, and TCR repertoires in tissues likely differ from the TCR repertoires found in blood. Sharing across four donors was observed for around 5% of naive CD4, 3% to 3.5% of naive CD8, 2% to 2.5% of memory CD4, and 0.4% of memory CD8 clonotypes.

The material sequenced was memory CD4+ T cells from PBMCs. The sample's cell subset or site, from its label and the paper: CD45RA-negative fraction. The sequence links TRBV28 to TRBJ2-2, with TRBD1 matching 7 junction bases. The receptor was derived from a man younger than 35 in good health. Some clones in this sample may be carry-over from other donors' samples. The DNA sequence is TGTGCCAGCAGTTTATTGGGCAGGGGGTTCACCGGGGAGCTGTTTTTT. This codes for CASSLLGRGFTGELFF. With all but the CDR3 taken from the reference TRBV28 and TRBJ2-2 genes, the full variable domain is: DVKVTQSSRYLVKRTGEKVFLECVQDMDHENMFWYRQDPGLGLRLIYFSYDVKMKEKGDIPEGYSVSREKKERFSLILESASTNQTSMYLCASSLLGRGFTGELFFGEGSRLTVL.